These 15 T cell receptor beta chains came from one sample sequenced in a study of cytomegalovirus exposure and HLA in healthy donors. Using immunoSEQ multiplex PCR, the repertoire was profiled, and TCRdb retains in-frame clones only, with some absent. The data hold about 270,000 clones, with approximately 86% observed a single time. The specimen was PBMCs. The receptors stem from a woman aged 18-29 years in good health and CMV-seronegative.

This clone was seen only once. In the same sample, other DNA sequences code for this CDR3. The chain carries TRBV5-1 and TRBJ2-7, with D possibly TRBD1 on 6 matching bases. Trimming pared 2 bases from V and 2 bases from J, leaving 8 bases between. This CDR3 is built from 13 residues. The germline V gene encodes CDR1 SGHRS and CDR2 YFSETQ. The CDR3 loop is CASSLGGTYEQYF. In DNA, the CDR3 is TGCGCCAGCAGCTTAGGGGGAACCTACGAGCAGTACTTC.

This clone was seen only a few times. V is TRBV4-1 and J is TRBJ1-2; D not certain. The CDR3 length is 13 residues. The V gene lost 0 bases and the J gene lost 7 bases, with 9 bases spanning the gap. CDR1 MGHRA and CDR2 YSYEKL come from the germline V gene. The CDR3 reads CASSQDSSGGYTF. In DNA, the CDR3 is TGCGCCAGCAGCCAAGATAGTTCCGGTGGCTACACCTTC.

CDR3 amino acids: CASKGNYGYTF. The CDR3 DNA sequence: TGTGCCAGCAAGGGGAACTATGGCTACACCTTC. This chain joins TRBV2 and TRBJ1-2, with D possibly being TRBD1 (5 bases). The CDR3 contains 11 residues. Germline assignment: CDR1 SNHLY and CDR2 FYNNEI. The V gene lost 7 bases and the J gene lost 2 bases, with 5 bases spanning the gap.

The V call is TRBV4-3, the J call TRBJ2-7; 11 nucleotides line up with TRBD1. Germline V gene sequence: CDR1 LGHNA, CDR2 YSLEER. V shed 3 bases and J 1 base; nucleotides not matched to a gene: 2. CDR3 length: 15 residues. This CDR3 reads CASSQGQGVSYEQYF. CDR3 DNA sequence: TGCGCCAGCAGCCAGGGACAGGGGGTTTCCTACGAGCAGTACTTC.

The V call is TRBV9, the J call TRBJ2-1, with 7 bases that match TRBD1. This CDR3 region has 13 residues. The germline gives CDR1 SGDLS, CDR2 YYNGEE. The ends lost 7 bases at V and 6 bases at J; junction bases unmatched: 7. The CDR3 DNA sequence: TGTGCCAGCCTCCCTCCAGGGGGCAATGAGCAGTTCTTC. Protein sequence: CASLPPGGNEQFF. Supplemented by reference TRBV9 and TRBJ2-1, the full variable domain reads DSGVTQTPKHLITATGQRVTLRCSPRSGDLSVYWYQQSLDQGLQFLIQYYNGEERAKGNILERFSAQQFPDLHSELNLSSLELGDSALYFCASLPPGGNEQFFGPGTRLTVL.

This chain uses TRBV29-1 with TRBJ2-6; D unresolved. The CDR3 sequence is 12 residues long. Looked up from germline, CDR1 is SQVTM and CDR2 is ANQGSEA. Written as DNA, the CDR3 is TGCAGTATCCTCTCTGGGGCCAACGTCCTGACTTTC. Its translation: CSILSGANVLTF.

The rearrangement links TRBV5-1 to TRBJ2-7, with a possible D match to TRBD1 (6 bases). Trimming pared 8 bases from V and 7 bases from J, leaving 19 bases between. The CDR3 runs 13 residues. Germline CDR1 SGHRS, CDR2 YFSETQ. The CDR3 reads CASSLEGVGEQYF. CDR3 nucleotides: TGCGCCAGTTCCTTAGAGGGGGTGGGTGAGCAGTACTTC.

This chain links TRBV27 with TRBJ2-1; 8 bases map to TRBD2. The V gene's germline CDR1 is MNHEY and CDR2 SMNVEV (reference sequence). CDR3 length: 16 residues. Trimming at V came to 5 bases and at J to 6 bases, leaving 12 bases not matched to a gene. The CDR3 nucleotides read TGTGCCAGCAGTCGAGTAGGAAGCGGGGGTTTCAATGAGCAGTTCTTC. This encodes CASSRVGSGGFNEQFF.

This chain uses TRBV7-9 with TRBJ1-4; D unclear. The CDR3 extends over 14 amino acids. The germline CDR1 and CDR2 sequences are SEHNR and FQNEAQ (reference sequence). Trimming left V 1 base short and J 0 bases short, with 3 bases between. The CDR3, as DNA: TGTGCCAGCAGCTTAGTAACAACTAATGAAAAACTGTTTTTT. Amino acid sequence: CASSLVTTNEKLFF. Using reference TRBV7-9 and TRBJ1-4 for the parts outside the CDR3, the full variable domain is DTGVSQNPRHKITKRGQNVTFRCDPISEHNRLYWYRQTLGQGPEFLTYFQNEAQLEKSRLLSDRFSAERPKGSFSTLEIQRTEQGDSAMYLCASSLVTTNEKLFFGSGTQLSVL.

CDR3 sequence (DNA): TGTGCCAGCAGCCCTGGACAGGAGGGCCAGCCCCAGCATTTT. Residues: CASSPGQEGQPQHF. The chain uses TRBV6-4 and TRBJ1-5; 7 nucleotides match TRBD1. V lost 6 bases and J lost 7; bases outside the gene matches: 9. The CDR3 is 14 residues long. Germline V gives CDR1 MRHNA, CDR2 SNTAGT.

The chain links TRBV27 to TRBJ2-1; 9 bases agree with TRBD1. Per the germline V gene, CDR1 is MNHEY and CDR2 is SMNVEV (reference sequence). This CDR3 comprises 12 residues. V gave up 4 bases and J gave up 12 bases; unmatched junction bases: 4. CDR3 protein: CASSSQGAGQFF. CDR3 DNA: TGTGCCAGCAGTTCACAGGGGGCGGGGCAGTTCTTC.

The chain uses TRBV9 and TRBJ2-5; the match to TRBD2 covers 7 bases. The CDR3 is 16 amino acids. In germline, CDR1 is SGDLS, CDR2 YYNGEE. Trimming at V came to 2 bases and at J to 3 bases, leaving 10 bases not matched to a gene. This CDR3 reads CASSVAGSGAEETQYF. The CDR3 DNA reads TGTGCCAGCAGCGTGGCCGGAAGCGGGGCTGAAGAGACCCAGTACTTC.

The rearrangement joins TRBV28 to TRBJ2-3; weak D call: TRBD2 (6 bases). Between the trimmed V and J ends, which lost 5 bases and 6 bases, there was a span of 9 bases. The CDR3 is 12 residues long. In germline, CDR1 is MDHEN, CDR2 SYDVKM. The CDR3 nucleotides read TGTGCCAGCAGTCCAGGGAGGGATACGCAGTATTTT. It codes for CASSPGRDTQYF.

This chain uses TRBV2 with TRBJ2-7; unclear D gene. The CDR3 length is 14 residues. Per germline, CDR1 SNHLY and CDR2 FYNNEI. V was trimmed by 4 bases and J by 0 bases, leaving 10 bases between them. As DNA, the CDR3 is TGTGCCAGCAGTGGCGTCCGGAGCTCCTACGAGCAGTACTTC. Encoded protein: CASSGVRSSYEQYF.

For the CDR3, the DNA is TGTGCCATCAGTGAATCGGACAGATACAATGAGCAGTTCTTC. This encodes CAISESDRYNEQFF. The chain employs TRBV10-3 and TRBJ2-1; TRBD1 might be the D (6 bases). Germline V gives CDR1 ENHRY, CDR2 SYGVKD. Trimming shortened V by 3 bases and J by 4 bases, and 10 bases separated the two germline ends. The CDR3 spans 14 residues.